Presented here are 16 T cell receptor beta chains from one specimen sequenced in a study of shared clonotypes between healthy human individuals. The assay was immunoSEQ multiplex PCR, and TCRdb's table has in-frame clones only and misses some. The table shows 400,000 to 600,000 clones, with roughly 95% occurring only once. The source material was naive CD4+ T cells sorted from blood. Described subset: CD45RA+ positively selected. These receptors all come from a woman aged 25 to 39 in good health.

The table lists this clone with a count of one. CDR3 coding DNA: TGTGCCAGTAGAGATAGCGGGCAGAACAATGAGCAGTTCTTC. Its protein product is CASRDSGQNNEQFF. The chain couples TRBV19 to TRBJ2-1; TRBD2 agrees at 7 bases. The ends lost 6 bases at V and 5 bases at J; junction bases unmatched: 7. Germline CDR1 reads LNHDA; CDR2 reads SQIVND (reference sequence). The CDR3 is 14 residues long.

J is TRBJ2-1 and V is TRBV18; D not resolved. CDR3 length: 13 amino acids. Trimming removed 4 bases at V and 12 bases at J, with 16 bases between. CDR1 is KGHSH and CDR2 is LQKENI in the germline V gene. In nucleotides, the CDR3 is TGTGCCAGCTCACTAACTCTAAGTGAGGCGCAGTTCTTC. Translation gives CASSLTLSEAQFF.

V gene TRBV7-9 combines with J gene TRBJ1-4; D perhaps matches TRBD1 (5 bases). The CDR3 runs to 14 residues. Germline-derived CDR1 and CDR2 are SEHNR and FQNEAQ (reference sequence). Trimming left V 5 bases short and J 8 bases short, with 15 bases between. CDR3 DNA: TGTGCCAGCAGCCCCGGGCAGGGAGTAGAAAAACTGTTTTTT. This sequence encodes CASSPGQGVEKLFF.

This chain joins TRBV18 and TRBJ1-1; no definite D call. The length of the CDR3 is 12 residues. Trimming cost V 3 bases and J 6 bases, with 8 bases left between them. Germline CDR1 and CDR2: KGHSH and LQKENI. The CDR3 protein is CASSPLVSEAFF. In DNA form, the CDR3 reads TGTGCCAGCTCACCCTTGGTTTCTGAAGCTTTCTTT.

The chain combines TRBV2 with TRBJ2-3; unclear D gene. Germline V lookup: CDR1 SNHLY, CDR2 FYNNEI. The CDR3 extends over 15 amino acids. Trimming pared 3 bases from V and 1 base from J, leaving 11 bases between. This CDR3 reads CASSEDGPRTDTQYF. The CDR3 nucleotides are TGTGCCAGCAGTGAGGACGGGCCGCGCACAGATACGCAGTATTTT. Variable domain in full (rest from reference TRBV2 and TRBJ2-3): EPEVTQTPSHQVTQMGQEVILRCVPISNHLYFYWYRQILGQKVEFLVSFYNNEISEKSEIFDDQFSVERPDGSNFTLKIRSTKLEDSAMYFCASSEDGPRTDTQYFGPGTRLTVL.

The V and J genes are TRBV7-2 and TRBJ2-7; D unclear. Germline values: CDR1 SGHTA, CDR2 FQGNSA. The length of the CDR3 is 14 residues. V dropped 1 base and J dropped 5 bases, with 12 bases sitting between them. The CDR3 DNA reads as TGTGCCAGCAGCTTAGGTTTGGTCACGGACGAGCAGTACTTC. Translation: CASSLGLVTDEQYF.

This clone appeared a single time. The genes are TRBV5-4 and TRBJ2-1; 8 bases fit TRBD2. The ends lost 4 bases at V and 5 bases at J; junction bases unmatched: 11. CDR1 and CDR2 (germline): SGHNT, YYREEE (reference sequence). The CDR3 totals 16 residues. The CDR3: CASSPPGTRGNNEQFF. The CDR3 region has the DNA TGTGCCAGCAGCCCACCCGGGACTAGGGGTAACAATGAGCAGTTCTTC.

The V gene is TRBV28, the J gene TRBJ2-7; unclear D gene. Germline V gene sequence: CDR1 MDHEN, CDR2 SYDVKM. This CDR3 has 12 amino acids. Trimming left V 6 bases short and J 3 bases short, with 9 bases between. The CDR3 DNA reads TGTGCCAGCAGACCGGACGGCTACGAGCAGTACTTC. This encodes CASRPDGYEQYF. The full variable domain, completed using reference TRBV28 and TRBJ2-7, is DVKVTQSSRYLVKRTGEKVFLECVQDMDHENMFWYRQDPGLGLRLIYFSYDVKMKEKGDIPEGYSVSREKKERFSLILESASTNQTSMYLCASRPDGYEQYFGPGTRLTVT.

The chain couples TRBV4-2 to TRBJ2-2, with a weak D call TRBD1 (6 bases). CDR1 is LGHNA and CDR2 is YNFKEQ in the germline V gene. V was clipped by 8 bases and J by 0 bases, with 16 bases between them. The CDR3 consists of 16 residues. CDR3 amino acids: CASGLHTGTNTGELFF. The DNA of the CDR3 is TGTGCCAGCGGGCTCCATACAGGGACGAACACCGGGGAGCTGTTTTTT.

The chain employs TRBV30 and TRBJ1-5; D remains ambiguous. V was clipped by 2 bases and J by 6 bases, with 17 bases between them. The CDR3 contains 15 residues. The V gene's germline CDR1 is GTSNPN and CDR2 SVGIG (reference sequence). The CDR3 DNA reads TGTGCCTGGAGTAAAGAATGGCCAGGAGCTCAGCCCCAGCATTTT. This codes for CAWSKEWPGAQPQHF.

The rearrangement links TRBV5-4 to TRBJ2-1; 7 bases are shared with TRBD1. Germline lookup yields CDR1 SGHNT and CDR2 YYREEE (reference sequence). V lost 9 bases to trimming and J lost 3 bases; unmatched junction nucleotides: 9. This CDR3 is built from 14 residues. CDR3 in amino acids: CATKSRDSYNEQFF. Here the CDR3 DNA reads TGTGCCACCAAATCCCGGGACAGCTACAATGAGCAGTTCTTC.

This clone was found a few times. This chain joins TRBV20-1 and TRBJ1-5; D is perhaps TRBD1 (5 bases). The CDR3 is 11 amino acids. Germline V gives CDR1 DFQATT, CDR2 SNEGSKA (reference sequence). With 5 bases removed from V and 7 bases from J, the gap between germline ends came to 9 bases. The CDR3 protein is CSARRGQPQHF. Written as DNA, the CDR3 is TGCAGTGCTCGTAGGGGCCAGCCCCAGCATTTT.

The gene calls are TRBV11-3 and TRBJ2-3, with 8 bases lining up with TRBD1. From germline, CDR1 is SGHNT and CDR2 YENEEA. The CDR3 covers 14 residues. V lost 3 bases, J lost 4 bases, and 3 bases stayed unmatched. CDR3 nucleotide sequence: TGTGCCAGCAGCTTTGGACAGGGCGCAGATACGCAGTATTTT. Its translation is CASSFGQGADTQYF.

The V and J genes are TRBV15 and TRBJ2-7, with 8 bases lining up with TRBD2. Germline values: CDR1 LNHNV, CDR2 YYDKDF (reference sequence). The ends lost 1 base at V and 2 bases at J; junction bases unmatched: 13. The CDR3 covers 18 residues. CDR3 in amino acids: CATSRVREGLPAPYEQYF. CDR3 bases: TGTGCCACCAGCAGAGTACGGGAGGGCCTGCCGGCTCCCTACGAGCAGTACTTC.

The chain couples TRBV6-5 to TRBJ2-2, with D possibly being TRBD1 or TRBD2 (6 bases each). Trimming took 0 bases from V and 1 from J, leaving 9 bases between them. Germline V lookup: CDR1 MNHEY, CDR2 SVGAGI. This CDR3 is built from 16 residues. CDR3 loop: CASSYSGGLNTGELFF. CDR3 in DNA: TGTGCCAGCAGTTACTCAGGGGGGTTGAACACCGGGGAGCTGTTTTTT.

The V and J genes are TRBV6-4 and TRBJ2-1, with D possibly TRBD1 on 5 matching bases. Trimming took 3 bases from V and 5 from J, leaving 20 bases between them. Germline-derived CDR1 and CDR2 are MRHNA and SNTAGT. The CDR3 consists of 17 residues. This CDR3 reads CASSESLRGSKHNEQFF. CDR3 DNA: TGTGCCAGCAGTGAGTCCCTTAGGGGCTCAAAACACAATGAGCAGTTCTTC.